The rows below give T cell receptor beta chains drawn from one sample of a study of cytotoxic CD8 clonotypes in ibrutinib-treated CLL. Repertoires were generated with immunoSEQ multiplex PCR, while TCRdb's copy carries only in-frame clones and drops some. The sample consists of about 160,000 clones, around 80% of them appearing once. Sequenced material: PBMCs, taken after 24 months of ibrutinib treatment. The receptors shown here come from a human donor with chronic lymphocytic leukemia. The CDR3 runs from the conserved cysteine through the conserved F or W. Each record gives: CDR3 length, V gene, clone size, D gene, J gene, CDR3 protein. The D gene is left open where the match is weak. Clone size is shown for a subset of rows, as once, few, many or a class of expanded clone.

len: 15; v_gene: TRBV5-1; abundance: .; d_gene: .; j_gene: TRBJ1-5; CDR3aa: CASSESGGLGQPQHF
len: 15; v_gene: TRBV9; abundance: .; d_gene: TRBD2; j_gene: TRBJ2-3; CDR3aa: CASSGSSGRTDTQYF
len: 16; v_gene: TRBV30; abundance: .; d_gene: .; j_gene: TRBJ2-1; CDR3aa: CASSGFTGHSYNEQFF
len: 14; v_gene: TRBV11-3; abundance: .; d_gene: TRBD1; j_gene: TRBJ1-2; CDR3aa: CASSSPTGLYGYTF
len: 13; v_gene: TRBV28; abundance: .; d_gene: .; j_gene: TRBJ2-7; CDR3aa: CASSFTATYEQYF
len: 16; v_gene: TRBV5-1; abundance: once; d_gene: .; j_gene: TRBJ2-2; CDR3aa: CASSLTIRGPSGELFF
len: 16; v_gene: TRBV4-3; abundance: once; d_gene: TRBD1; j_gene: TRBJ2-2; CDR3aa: CASSQDEWQGAGELFF
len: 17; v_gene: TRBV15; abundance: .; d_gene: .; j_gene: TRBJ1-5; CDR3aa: CATSRERGGRSNQPQHF
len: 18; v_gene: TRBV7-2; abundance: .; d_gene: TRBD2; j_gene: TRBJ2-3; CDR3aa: CASSLRTSSLGHTDTQYF
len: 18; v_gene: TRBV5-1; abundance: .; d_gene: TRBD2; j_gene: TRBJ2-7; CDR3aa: CASSWGLAGAPRHYEQYF
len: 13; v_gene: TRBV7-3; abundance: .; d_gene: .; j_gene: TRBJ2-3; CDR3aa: CASSSSITDTQYF
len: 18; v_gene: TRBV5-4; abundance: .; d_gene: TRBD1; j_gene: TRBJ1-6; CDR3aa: CASSSAGQGSLYNSPLHF
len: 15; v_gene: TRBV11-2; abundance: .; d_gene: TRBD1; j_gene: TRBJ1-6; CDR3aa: CASSSTGGAGSPLHF
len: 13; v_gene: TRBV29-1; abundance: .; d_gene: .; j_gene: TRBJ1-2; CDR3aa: CSVERWAGYGYTF
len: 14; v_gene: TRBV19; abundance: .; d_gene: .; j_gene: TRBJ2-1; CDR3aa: CASNAQRATDEQFF
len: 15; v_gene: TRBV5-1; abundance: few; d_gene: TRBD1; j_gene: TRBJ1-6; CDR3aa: CASGRGTGNDSPLHF
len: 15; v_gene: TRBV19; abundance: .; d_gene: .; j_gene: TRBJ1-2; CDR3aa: CASSITPGTNYGYTF
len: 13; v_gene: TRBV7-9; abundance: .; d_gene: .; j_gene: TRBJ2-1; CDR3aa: CASSTGRRNEQFF
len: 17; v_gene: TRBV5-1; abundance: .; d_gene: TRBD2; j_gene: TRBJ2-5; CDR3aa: CASSLSPGGGRRETQYF
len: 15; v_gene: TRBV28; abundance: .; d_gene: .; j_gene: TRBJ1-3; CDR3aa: CASSNRYTSGNTIYF
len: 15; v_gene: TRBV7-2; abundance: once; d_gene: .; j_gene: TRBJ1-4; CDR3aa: CASSLIAPGREKLFF
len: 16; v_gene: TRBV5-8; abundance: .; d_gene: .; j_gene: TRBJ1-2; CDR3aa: CASSSPGLALGYGYTF
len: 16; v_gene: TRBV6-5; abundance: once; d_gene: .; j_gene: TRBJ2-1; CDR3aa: CASSYSNRGGENEQFF
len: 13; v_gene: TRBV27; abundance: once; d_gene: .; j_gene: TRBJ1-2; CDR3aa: CASSSEYNYGYTF
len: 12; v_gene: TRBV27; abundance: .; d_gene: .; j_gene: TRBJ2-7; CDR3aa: CASSSPGAEQYF
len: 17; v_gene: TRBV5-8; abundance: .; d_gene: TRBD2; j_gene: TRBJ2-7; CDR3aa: CASSLLQAGGHYYEQYF
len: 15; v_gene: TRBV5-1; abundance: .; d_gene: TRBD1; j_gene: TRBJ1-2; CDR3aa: CASSFRLTGGHGYTF
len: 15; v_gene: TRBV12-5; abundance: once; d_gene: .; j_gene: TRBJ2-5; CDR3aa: CASGLGSRGKETQYF
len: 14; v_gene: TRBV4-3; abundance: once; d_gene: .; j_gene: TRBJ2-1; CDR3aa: CASSQPQGYNEQFF
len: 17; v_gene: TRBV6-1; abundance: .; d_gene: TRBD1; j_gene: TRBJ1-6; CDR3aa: CASSDWGRGDGNSPLHF
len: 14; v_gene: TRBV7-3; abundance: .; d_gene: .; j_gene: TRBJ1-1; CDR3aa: CASSLPRQDGEAFF
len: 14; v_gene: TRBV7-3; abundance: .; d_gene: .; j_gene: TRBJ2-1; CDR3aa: CASSLMPPRNEQFF
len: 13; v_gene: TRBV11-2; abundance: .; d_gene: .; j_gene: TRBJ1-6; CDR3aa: CASSLDNNSPLHF
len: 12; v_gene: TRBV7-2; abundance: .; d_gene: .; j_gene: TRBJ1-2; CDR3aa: CASSFSGYGYTF
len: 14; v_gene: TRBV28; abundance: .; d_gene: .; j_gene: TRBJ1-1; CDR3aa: CASSLAGFGTEAFF
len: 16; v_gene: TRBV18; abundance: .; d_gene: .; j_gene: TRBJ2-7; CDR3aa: CASSPPGRGLGYEQYF
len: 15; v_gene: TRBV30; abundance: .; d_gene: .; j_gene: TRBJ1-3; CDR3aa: CAWAGQLTSGNTIYF
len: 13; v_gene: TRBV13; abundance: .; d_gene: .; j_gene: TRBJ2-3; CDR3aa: CASSLSGLRTQYF
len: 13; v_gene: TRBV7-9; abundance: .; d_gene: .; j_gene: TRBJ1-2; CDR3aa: CASSRQNNYGYTF
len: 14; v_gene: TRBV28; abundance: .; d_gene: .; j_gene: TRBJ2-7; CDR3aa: CASTVSDGSYEQYF
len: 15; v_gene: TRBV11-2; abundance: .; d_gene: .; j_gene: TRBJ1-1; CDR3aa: CASSPPGGGNTEAFF
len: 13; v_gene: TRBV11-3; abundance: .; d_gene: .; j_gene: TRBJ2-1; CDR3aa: CASSLGSATEQFF
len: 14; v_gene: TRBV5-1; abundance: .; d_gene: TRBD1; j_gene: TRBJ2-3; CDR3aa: CASSTGQFTDTQYF
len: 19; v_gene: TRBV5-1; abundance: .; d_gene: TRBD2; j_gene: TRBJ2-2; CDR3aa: CASSLAPLAAGGNTGELFF
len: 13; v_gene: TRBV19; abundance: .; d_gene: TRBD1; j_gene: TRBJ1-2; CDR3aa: CASSIETGYGYTF
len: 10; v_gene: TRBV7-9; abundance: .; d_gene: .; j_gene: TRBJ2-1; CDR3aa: CASSPLEQFF
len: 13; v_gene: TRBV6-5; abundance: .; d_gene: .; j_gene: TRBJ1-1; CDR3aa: CASSYEGGTEAFF
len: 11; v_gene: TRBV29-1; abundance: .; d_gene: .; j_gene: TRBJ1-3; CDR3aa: CSVEIGNTIYF